The 8 T cell receptor beta chains presented below share a single source sample, sequenced in a study of metastatic and nonmetastatic thyroid tumors. No treatment had been given to any patient before thyroid surgery. TCRdb re-processed the PCR reads through MiXCR. The sample lists about 43,000 clones; around 2.9% were seen once. Sequenced input: blood. The receptors derive from a female donor with papillary thyroid cancer or a benign thyroid nodule (not recorded which). Some clones in this sample may be carry-over from other donors' samples.

The sample holds many counts of this clone. The chain couples TRBV2 to TRBJ2-7; the D call may be TRBD1 or TRBD2 (6 bases each). V lost 4 bases to trimming and J lost 2 bases, with 15 bases between them. Per germline, CDR1 SNHLY and CDR2 FYNNEI. There are 15 residues in the CDR3. The CDR3 sequence is CASSVRQEGAYEQYF. The CDR3 DNA is TGTGCCAGCAGTGTCAGACAGGAGGGTGCCTACGAGCAGTACTTC.

This clone was seen many times. The rearrangement joins TRBV28 to TRBJ1-1; D remains ambiguous. CDR3 length equals 16 residues. Looked up from germline, CDR1 is MDHEN and CDR2 is SYDVKM. Trimming removed 5 bases at V and 6 bases at J, with 22 bases between. CDR3 amino acids: CASSQDPGSRRPEAFF. CDR3 DNA: TGTGCCAGCAGTCAAGATCCGGGATCACGGAGGCCTGAAGCTTTCTTT.

The table lists this clone with many counts. The chain employs TRBV30 and TRBJ1-1, with D maybe TRBD1 (5 bases). The V gene lost 4 bases and the J gene lost 0 bases, with 6 bases spanning the gap. Germline lookup yields CDR1 GTSNPN and CDR2 SVGIG (reference sequence). The CDR3 sequence is 12 residues long. CDR3 protein: CAWNRLNTEAFF. In DNA, the CDR3 is TGTGCCTGGAACAGGCTGAACACTGAAGCTTTCTTT.

The V and J genes are TRBV27 and TRBJ1-2; no clear D gene. V lost 5 bases to trimming and J lost 8 bases, with 15 bases between them. Germline CDR1 is MNHEY and CDR2 is SMNVEV (reference sequence). The CDR3 is 13 amino acids. The CDR3: CASSPSPSAGYTF. In DNA form, the CDR3 reads TGTGCCAGCAGTCCCTCCCCTTCGGCCGGCTACACCTTC.

This chain joins TRBV5-1 and TRBJ1-1, with D uncertain. This CDR3 contains 14 residues. V was shortened by 2 bases and J by 0 bases, with 8 bases between the two germline ends. The germline CDR1 and CDR2 sequences are SGHRS and YFSETQ. CDR3 in amino acids: CASSLSSLNTEAFF. In DNA, the CDR3 is TGCGCCAGCAGCTTAAGTTCTTTGAACACTGAAGCTTTCTTT.

This clone was counted at least ten times. The chain recombines TRBV12-3 or TRBV12-4 with TRBJ2-7, with 13 bases matching TRBD2. The CDR3 contains 16 residues. V shed 5 bases, J shed 2 bases, and the junction held 6 bases outside the gene matches. CDR3 DNA: TGTGCCAGCAGTCCCACACTAGCGGGAGGGACCTACGAGCAGTACTTC. This encodes CASSPTLAGGTYEQYF.

The chain employs TRBV6-5 and TRBJ2-1; a possible D gene is TRBD1 (6 bases). Germline V lookup: CDR1 MNHEY, CDR2 SVGAGI. The CDR3 is 17 residues long. The V end lost 0 bases, the J end lost 7 bases, and 19 bases lay between the germline ends. CDR3: CASSYSYTQGRRNEQFF. The CDR3 DNA reads as TGTGCCAGCAGTTACTCGTATACACAGGGTAGAAGAAATGAGCAGTTCTTC.

This clone was seen at least ten times. V gene TRBV28 combines with J gene TRBJ2-4, with a weak D call TRBD2 (5 bases). V was shortened by 5 bases and J by 6 bases, with 14 bases between the two germline ends. Germline CDR1 reads MDHEN; CDR2 reads SYDVKM. The CDR3 is made up of 14 amino acids. In nucleotides, the CDR3 is TGTGCCAGCAGTGGACTCACGAGGGTAAACATTCAGTACTTC. Translated: CASSGLTRVNIQYF.